A single sample is the source of the 2 T cell receptor beta chains below, sequenced in a study of T cell responses to AZD1222 COVID-19 vaccine. Sequencing used immunoSEQ multiplex PCR; TCRdb keeps in-frame clones, though not all of them. Found here are some 80,000 clones, 86% of them singletons; the top ten hold around 6.7%. The starting material was peripheral blood, obtained on day 0 of AZD1222 vaccination. Receptor source: an adult in good health.

The chain is built from TRBV11-1 and TRBJ1-2, with D uncertain. Germline-derived CDR1 and CDR2 are SGHAT and FQDESV (reference sequence). CDR3 length equals 13 residues. Trimming took off 3 bases at V and 2 bases at J, with 7 bases between the two ends. The CDR3 sequence: CASSFDGNYGYTF. In nucleotides, the CDR3 is TGTGCCAGCAGCTTTGACGGAAACTATGGCTACACCTTC.

This chain uses TRBV5-4 with TRBJ2-7; 7 bases match TRBD2. Germline loops: CDR1 SGHNT, CDR2 YYREEE (reference sequence). The CDR3 runs 17 residues. Trimming removed 3 bases from V and 3 bases from J; junction bases left unmatched: 15. This CDR3 is CASSSPGSAGARYEQYF. CDR3 nucleotides: TGTGCCAGCAGCTCGCCGGGGAGCGCGGGAGCCCGCTACGAGCAGTACTTC.